The 16 T cell receptor delta chains listed next were all sequenced from one sample in a study of gamma-delta T cells after stem cell transplantation. TCRdb re-identified clones in the RT-PCR reads via CATT. The data hold about 1,100 delta-chain clones, with about 17% observed a single time. Input material: gamma-delta T cells. Receptors were obtained from a human donor. It is not recorded whose cells these are; they may come from a transplant donor.

This clone was seen a handful of times. The translation of this DNA and the TCRdb protein of a much larger clone differ at residue 16, probably owing to a read error; the protein shown here is translated from the DNA. The gene calls are TRDV2 and TRDJ1; 12 positions agree with TRDD3. Germline assignment: CDR1 GEAIGNYY and CDR2 EKD. The CDR3 totals 19 residues. The CDR3 loop reads CACDRLAPPALGDTDNLIF. The CDR3 coding sequence is TGTGCCTGTGACAGGCTTGCCCCGCCTGCACTGGGGGATACCGATAACCTCATCTTT.

With regard to this clone: With only one base between it and a far larger clone, this is likely a read error. The V gene is TRDV2, the J gene TRDJ1; 9 bases are a match to TRDD3. Germline-derived CDR1 and CDR2 are GEAIGNYY and EKD. The CDR3 length is 15 residues. The CDR3 DNA reads as TGTGCCTGGGACACCCTGGGGGATTCCACCGATAAACTCATCTTT. Encoded protein: CAWDTLGDSTDKLIF.

This clone is large within its sample. This likely stems from a read error, as it lies one base from a far larger clone. Other nucleotide sequences from this sample produce the same CDR3. The chain is built from TRDV2 and TRDJ1; 11 nucleotides align to TRDD3. Germline CDR1 and CDR2: GEAIGNYY and EKD. The CDR3 has 20 amino acids. J was trimmed by 1 base and V by 3 bases; bases with no gene match: 18. The CDR3 bases are TGTGCCTGTGACTTAATGTCGGCGGGGCTGGGGGATACATCCACCGATAAACTCATCTTT. This sequence encodes CACDLMSAGLGDTSTDKLIF.

The V and J genes are TRDV2 and TRDJ1; 12 bases are shared with TRDD3. V shed 3 bases, J shed 0 bases, and the junction held 16 bases outside the gene matches. Per the germline V gene, CDR1 is GEAIGNYY and CDR2 is EKD. The CDR3 length is 20 residues. The CDR3 region is CACDGLGDTVRSMNTDKLIF. In nucleotides, the CDR3 is TGTGCCTGTGACGGACTGGGGGATACTGTTCGGTCAATGAACACCGATAAACTCATCTTT.

This clone has only a few counts. A far larger clone is off by one base, so a read error is likely. The chain carries TRDV2 and TRDJ2, with TRDD3 matching over 10 bases. The germline V gene encodes CDR1 GEAIGNYY and CDR2 EKD. V was clipped by 0 bases and J by 7 bases; unmatched bases: 22. CDR3 length equals 21 residues. The CDR3 DNA follows: TGTGCCTGTGACACCGTAGGCCAAAGTCGGGGGGGGATACGCCTGGGAGCACAACTCTTCTTT. This encodes CACDTVGQSRGGIRLGAQLFF.

This clone was counted a few times. Only one base separates this from a far larger clonotype, so it likely reflects a read error. Distinct nucleotide sequences in the sample also encode this CDR3. The CDR3 DNA is TGTGCCTGTGACACACTGGATGGGGGACAAGATAAACTCATCTTT. This translates into CACDTLDGGQDKLIF. V gene TRDV2 combines with J gene TRDJ1, with 7 bases aligning to TRDD3. This CDR3 comprises 15 residues. The V gene end was trimmed by 1 base and the J gene end by 5 bases; junction bases not matched to a gene: 9. Germline V lookup: CDR1 GEAIGNYY, CDR2 EKD.

Details on this clone: TCRdb's protein, taken from a much larger clone, differs from this DNA's translation at residue 12, likely owing to a read error; the protein displayed comes from the DNA. The chain couples TRDV2 to TRDJ1; 13 positions agree with TRDD3. The CDR3 contains 16 residues. The trim removed 3 bases at V and 6 bases at J, leaving 9 bases unmatched. Germline values: CDR1 GEAIGNYY, CDR2 EKD. The CDR3 protein is CACDLLGDTQTNKLIF. The CDR3 bases are TGTGCCTGTGACCTACTGGGGGATACGCAGACCAATAAACTCATCTTT.

As concerns this clone: Translating this DNA gives a protein that differs at residue 6 from the TCRdb one, which belongs to a much larger clone; a read error is likely, and the protein shown is this translation. The V call is TRDV2, the J call TRDJ1, with 11 bases aligning to TRDD3. There are 20 residues in the CDR3. The germline CDR1 and CDR2 sequences are GEAIGNYY and EKD. J gave up 1 base and V 3 bases, and 18 bases lay outside the gene matches. The CDR3, as DNA: TGTGCCTGTGACTTGAAGTCGGCGGGGCTGGGGGATACATCCACCGATAAACTCATCTTT. Its translation is CACDLKSAGLGDTSTDKLIF.

To note about this clone: TCRdb's entry gives the protein of a much larger clone, which mismatches this DNA's translation at residue 8, likely from a read error; the protein reported here is translated from the DNA. J is TRDJ1 and V is TRDV2; D is undetermined. The CDR3 totals 14 residues. Trimming shortened V by 3 bases and J by 8 bases, and 18 bases separated the two germline ends. The germline V gene encodes CDR1 GEAIGNYY and CDR2 EKD. CDR3 amino acids: CACDLLAAAGKLIF. The DNA for the CDR3 is TGTGCCTGTGACCTCCTGGCTGCAGCGGGGAAACTCATCTTT.

For this clone: A far larger clone is just one base off, so this is likely a read error. Other DNA sequences within the sample encode an identical CDR3. The genes are TRDV2 and TRDJ1, with TRDD3 matching 7 bases. The V gene end was trimmed by 0 bases and the J gene end by 5 bases; junction bases not matched to a gene: 8. Looked up from germline, CDR1 is GEAIGNYY and CDR2 is EKD. The CDR3 is 15 amino acids. The CDR3 reads CACDTLDGGQDKLIF. Written as DNA, the CDR3 is TGTGCCTGTGACACCCTTGATGGGGGACAAGATAAACTCATCTTT.

In its sample, this clone was seen a few times. TCRdb shows a much larger clone's protein in place of this DNA's translation, and the two differ at residue 6, likely through a read error; the protein shown is translated from the DNA. The chain joins TRDV2 to TRDJ1, with D maybe TRDD3 (6 bases). This CDR3 region has 19 residues. The germline V gene encodes CDR1 GEAIGNYY and CDR2 EKD. Trimming removed 0 bases from V and 2 bases from J, with 24 bases in between. As DNA, the CDR3 is TGTGCCTGTGACACCGGCTCAAGGCTCGGGGATCGGAGGACCGATAAACTCATCTTT. Protein: CACDTGSRLGDRRTDKLIF.

This clone is categorized as hyperexpanded. This CDR3 is also generated by other DNA sequences in the sample. CDR3 coding DNA: TGTGCCTGTGACACCGTAGGATCAGTACTGCCACCCCTCATCTTT. As protein: CACDTVGSVLPPLIF. This rearrangement joins TRDV2 to TRDJ1; D call uncertain. V lost 0 bases to trimming and J lost 11 bases, with 21 bases between them. CDR1 GEAIGNYY and CDR2 EKD come from the germline V gene. This CDR3 has 15 residues.

This clone was seen a few times. The protein in TCRdb stems from a much larger clone and differs at residue 7 from this DNA's translation, likely a read error; here the protein is translated from the DNA. V usage is TRDV2 and J usage is TRDJ1; 11 bases are shared with TRDD3. Trimming removed 3 bases from V and 1 base from J; junction bases left unmatched: 18. The CDR3 covers 20 residues. CDR1 GEAIGNYY and CDR2 EKD come from the germline V gene. Written as DNA, the CDR3 is TGTGCCTGTGACTTGATGCCGGCGGGGCTGGGGGATACATCCACCGATAAACTCATCTTT. This translates into CACDLMPAGLGDTSTDKLIF.

This clone was seen a few times. The protein recorded in TCRdb matches a much larger clone and deviates from this DNA's translation at residue 4, suggesting a read error; the protein here is obtained by translating the DNA. The chain uses TRDV2 and TRDJ1; 13 bases align to TRDD3. The CDR3 totals 20 residues. V lost 6 bases, J lost 0 bases, and 18 bases stayed unmatched. CDR1 GEAIGNYY and CDR2 EKD come from the germline V gene. The CDR3 is CACYSVLGDTLIQHTDKLIF. CDR3 bases: TGTGCCTGTTACAGCGTACTGGGGGATACGCTGATTCAACACACCGATAAACTCATCTTT.

This clone was detected a few times. Given a far larger clone just one base away, this is likely a sequencing read error. The rearrangement joins TRDV2 to TRDJ1; TRDD3 matches at 8 bases. The CDR3 covers 15 residues. Germline CDR1 reads GEAIGNYY; CDR2 reads EKD. The J segment lost 2 bases and the V segment lost 3 bases, leaving 7 bases of the junction unmatched. Written as DNA, the CDR3 is TGTGCCTGTGACGCACTGGGGGCCCCTACCGATAAACTCATCTTT. Protein product: CACDALGAPTDKLIF.

This clone was seen a few times. A far larger clone is a single base away, which makes a read error likely. Other nucleotide sequences from this sample produce the same CDR3. The chain has TRDV2 and TRDJ1; 9 bases map to TRDD3. Trimming at V came to 2 bases and at J to 4 bases, leaving 13 bases not matched to a gene. CDR1 is GEAIGNYY, CDR2 EKD, per germline. There are 17 residues in the CDR3. CDR3 bases: TGTGCCTGTGACAGGCTCCCTGTACTGGGGGAAGACGATAAACTCATCTTT. It is translated as CACDRLPVLGEDDKLIF.